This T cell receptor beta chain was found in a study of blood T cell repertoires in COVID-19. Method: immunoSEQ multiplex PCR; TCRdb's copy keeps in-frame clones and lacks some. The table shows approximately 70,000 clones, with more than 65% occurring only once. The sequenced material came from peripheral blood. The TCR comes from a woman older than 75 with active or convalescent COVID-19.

The CDR3 DNA follows: TGCAGCGTTGGGAGCGGTCGGGAGACCCAGTACTTC. Translation gives CSVGSGRETQYF. The J gene is TRBJ2-5, the V gene TRBV29-1, with a weak D call TRBD2 (5 bases). The germline V gene has CDR1 SQVTM and CDR2 ANQGSEA. V was trimmed by 4 bases and J by 5 bases, leaving 11 bases between them. The CDR3 length is 12 residues.